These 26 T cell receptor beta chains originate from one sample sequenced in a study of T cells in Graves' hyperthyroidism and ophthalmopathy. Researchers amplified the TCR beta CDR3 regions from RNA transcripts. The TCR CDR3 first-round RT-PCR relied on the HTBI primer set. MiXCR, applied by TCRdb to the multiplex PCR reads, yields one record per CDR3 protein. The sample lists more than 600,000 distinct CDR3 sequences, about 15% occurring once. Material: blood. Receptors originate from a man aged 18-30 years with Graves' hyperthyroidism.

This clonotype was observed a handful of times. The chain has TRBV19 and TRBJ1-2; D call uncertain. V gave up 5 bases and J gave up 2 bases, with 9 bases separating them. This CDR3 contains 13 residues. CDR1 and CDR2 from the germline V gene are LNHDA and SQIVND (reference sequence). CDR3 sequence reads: CASSFTENYGYTF. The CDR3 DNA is TGTGCCAGTAGTTTCACAGAGAACTATGGCTACACCTTC.

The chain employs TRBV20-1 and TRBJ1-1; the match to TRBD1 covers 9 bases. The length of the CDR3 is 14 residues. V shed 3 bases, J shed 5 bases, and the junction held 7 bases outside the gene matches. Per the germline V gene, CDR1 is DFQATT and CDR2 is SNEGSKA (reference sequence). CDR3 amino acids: CSARGTGGRTEAFF. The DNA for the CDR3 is TGCAGTGCTAGGGGAACAGGGGGCAGAACTGAAGCTTTCTTT.

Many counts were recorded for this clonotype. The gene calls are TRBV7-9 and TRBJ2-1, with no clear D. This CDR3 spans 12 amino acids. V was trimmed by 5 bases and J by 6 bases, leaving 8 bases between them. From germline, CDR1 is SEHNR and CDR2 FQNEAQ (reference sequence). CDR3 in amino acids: CASSRHTNEQFF. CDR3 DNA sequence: TGTGCCAGCAGCCGACATACCAATGAGCAGTTCTTC.

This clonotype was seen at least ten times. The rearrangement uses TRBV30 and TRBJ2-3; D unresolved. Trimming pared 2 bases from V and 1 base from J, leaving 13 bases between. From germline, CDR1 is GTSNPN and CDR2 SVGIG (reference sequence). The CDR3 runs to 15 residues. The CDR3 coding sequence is TGTGCCTGGAGTCCCCTGTTCCCCGGCACAGATACGCAGTATTTT. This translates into CAWSPLFPGTDTQYF.

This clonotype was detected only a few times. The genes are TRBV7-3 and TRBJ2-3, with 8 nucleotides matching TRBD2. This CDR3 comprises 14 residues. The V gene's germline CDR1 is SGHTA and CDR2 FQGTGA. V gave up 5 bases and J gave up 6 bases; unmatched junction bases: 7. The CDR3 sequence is CASSPGRGRDTQYF. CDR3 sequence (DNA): TGTGCCAGCAGCCCCGGGAGGGGAAGGGATACGCAGTATTTT.

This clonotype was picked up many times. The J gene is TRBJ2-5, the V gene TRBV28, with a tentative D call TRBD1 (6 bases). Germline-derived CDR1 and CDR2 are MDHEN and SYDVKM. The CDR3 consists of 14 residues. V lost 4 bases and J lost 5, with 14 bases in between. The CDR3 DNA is TGTGCCAGCAGTTCTCCCGGGACACGGGAGACCCAGTACTTC. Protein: CASSSPGTRETQYF.

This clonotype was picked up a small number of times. The CDR3 nucleotides read TGTGCCAGCAGCTCCCGGGACCTAATATACAATGAGCAGTTCTTC. This encodes CASSSRDLIYNEQFF. The chain recombines TRBV7-9 with TRBJ2-1, with D possibly called TRBD1 or TRBD2 (5 bases each). This CDR3 region has 15 residues. The V and J ends lost 4 bases and 4 bases respectively, with 14 bases between them. Looked up from germline, CDR1 is SEHNR and CDR2 is FQNEAQ (reference sequence).

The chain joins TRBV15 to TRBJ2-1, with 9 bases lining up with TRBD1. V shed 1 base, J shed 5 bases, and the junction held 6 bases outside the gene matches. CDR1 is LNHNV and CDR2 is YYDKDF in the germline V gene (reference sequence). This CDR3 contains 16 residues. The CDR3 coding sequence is TGTGCCACCAGCAGAGGAGGCACAGGGGGCCACAATGAGCAGTTCTTC. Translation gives CATSRGGTGGHNEQFF.

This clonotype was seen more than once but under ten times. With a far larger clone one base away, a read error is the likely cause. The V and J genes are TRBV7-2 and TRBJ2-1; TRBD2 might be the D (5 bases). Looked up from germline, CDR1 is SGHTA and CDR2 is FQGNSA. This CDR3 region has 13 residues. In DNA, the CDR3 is TGTGCCGGCAGCTTAGGAGCGGACAATGAGCAGTTCTTC. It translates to CAGSLGADNEQFF.

The CDR3 DNA follows: TGTGCCAGCAGCTCTTTTGCGGGAGGATACACCGGGGAGCTGTTTTTT. Its translation is CASSSFAGGYTGELFF. This chain connects TRBV7-9 to TRBJ2-2; 8 bases fit TRBD2. This CDR3 comprises 16 residues. Trimming removed 4 bases from V and 3 bases from J; junction bases left unmatched: 7. Per germline, CDR1 SEHNR and CDR2 FQNEAQ (reference sequence).

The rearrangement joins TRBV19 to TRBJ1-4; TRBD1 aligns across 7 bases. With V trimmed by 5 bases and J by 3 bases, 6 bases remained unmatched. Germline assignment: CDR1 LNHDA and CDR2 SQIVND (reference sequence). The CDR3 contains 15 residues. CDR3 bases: TGTGCCAGTAGTCGACGGGACAGCTCTAATGAAAAACTGTTTTTT. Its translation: CASSRRDSSNEKLFF.

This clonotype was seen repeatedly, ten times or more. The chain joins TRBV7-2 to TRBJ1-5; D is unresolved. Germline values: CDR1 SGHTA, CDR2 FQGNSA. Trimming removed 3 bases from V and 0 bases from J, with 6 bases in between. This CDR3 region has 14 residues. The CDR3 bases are TGTGCCAGCAGCTTGAAGGGTAGCAATCAGCCCCAGCATTTT. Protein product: CASSLKGSNQPQHF. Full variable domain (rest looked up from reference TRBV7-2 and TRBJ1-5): GAGVSQSPSNKVTEKGKDVELRCDPISGHTALYWYRQSLGQGLEFLIYFQGNSAPDKSGLPSDRFSAERTGGSVSTLTIQRTQQEDSAVYLCASSLKGSNQPQHFGDGTRLSIL.

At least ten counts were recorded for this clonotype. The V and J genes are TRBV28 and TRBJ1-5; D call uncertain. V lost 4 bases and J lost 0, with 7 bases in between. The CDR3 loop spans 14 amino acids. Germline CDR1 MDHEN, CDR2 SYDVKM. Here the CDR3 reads CASSSDYSNQPQHF. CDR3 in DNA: TGTGCCAGCAGTTCTGACTATAGCAATCAGCCCCAGCATTTT. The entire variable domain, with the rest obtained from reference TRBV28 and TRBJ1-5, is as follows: DVKVTQSSRYLVKRTGEKVFLECVQDMDHENMFWYRQDPGLGLRLIYFSYDVKMKEKGDIPEGYSVSREKKERFSLILESASTNQTSMYLCASSSDYSNQPQHFGDGTRLSIL.

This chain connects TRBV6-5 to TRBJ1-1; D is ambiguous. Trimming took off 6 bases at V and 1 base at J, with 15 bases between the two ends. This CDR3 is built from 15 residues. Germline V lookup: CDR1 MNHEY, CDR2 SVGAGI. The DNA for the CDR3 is TGTGCCAGCAGACCCTGGAGTAAGAAGAACACTGAAGCTTTCTTT. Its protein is CASRPWSKKNTEAFF.

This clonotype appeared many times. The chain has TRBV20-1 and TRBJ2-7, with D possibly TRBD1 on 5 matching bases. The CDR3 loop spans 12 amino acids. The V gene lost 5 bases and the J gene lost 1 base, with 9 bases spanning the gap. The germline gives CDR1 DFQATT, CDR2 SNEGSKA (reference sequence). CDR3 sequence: CSAADRSYEQYF. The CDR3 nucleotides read TGCAGTGCTGCCGACAGATCCTACGAGCAGTACTTC.

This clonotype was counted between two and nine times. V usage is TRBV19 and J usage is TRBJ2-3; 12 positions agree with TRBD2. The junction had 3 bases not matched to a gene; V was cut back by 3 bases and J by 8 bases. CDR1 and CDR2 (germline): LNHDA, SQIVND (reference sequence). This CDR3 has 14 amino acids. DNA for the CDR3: TGTGCCAGTAGTATTCTAGCGGGAGGGGGTACGCAGTATTTT. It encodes CASSILAGGGTQYF. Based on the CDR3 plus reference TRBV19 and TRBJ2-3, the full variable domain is DGGITQSPKYLFRKEGQNVTLSCEQNLNHDAMYWYRQDPGQGLRLIYYSQIVNDFQKGDIAEGYSVSREKKESFPLTVTSAQKNPTAFYLCASSILAGGGTQYFGPGTRLTVL.

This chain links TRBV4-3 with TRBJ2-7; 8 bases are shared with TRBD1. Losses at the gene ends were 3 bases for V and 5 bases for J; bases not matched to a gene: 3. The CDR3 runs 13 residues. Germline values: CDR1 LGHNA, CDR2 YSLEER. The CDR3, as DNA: TGCGCCAGCAGCCATAGACAGGGGCACGAGCAGTACTTC. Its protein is CASSHRQGHEQYF.

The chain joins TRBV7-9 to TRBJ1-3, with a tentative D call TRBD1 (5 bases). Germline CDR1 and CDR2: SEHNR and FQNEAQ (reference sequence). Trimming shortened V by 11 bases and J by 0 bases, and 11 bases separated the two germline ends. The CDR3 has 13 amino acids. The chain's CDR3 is CAGKGDSGNTIYF. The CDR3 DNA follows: TGTGCCGGAAAAGGGGACTCTGGAAACACCATATATTTT.

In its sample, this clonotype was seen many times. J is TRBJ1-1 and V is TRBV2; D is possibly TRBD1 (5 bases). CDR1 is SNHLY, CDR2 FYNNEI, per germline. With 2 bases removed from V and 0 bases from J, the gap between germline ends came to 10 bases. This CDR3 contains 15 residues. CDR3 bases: TGTGCCAGCAGTGAATATCGGGGGATGAACACTGAAGCTTTCTTT. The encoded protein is CASSEYRGMNTEAFF.

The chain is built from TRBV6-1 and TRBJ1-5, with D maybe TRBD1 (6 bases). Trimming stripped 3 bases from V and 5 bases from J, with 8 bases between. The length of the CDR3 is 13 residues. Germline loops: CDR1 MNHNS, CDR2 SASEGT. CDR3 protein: CASSERGDQPQHF. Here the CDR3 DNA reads TGTGCCAGCAGTGAGAGGGGGGATCAGCCCCAGCATTTT.

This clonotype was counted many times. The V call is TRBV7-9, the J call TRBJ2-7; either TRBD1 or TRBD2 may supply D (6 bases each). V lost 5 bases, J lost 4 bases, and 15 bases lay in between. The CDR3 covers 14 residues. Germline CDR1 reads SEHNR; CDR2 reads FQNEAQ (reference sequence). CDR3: CASSPRGTPYEQYF. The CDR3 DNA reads TGTGCCAGCAGCCCCCGGGGGACACCGTACGAGCAGTACTTC.

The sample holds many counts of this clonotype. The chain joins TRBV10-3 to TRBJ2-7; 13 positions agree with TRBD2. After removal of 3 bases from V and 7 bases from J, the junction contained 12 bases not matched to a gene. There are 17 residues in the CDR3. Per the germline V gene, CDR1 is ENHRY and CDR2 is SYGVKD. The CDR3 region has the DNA TGTGCCATCAGTGATGAACTAGCGGGAGGGCCTGTACGGGAGCAGTACTTC. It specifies CAISDELAGGPVREQYF.

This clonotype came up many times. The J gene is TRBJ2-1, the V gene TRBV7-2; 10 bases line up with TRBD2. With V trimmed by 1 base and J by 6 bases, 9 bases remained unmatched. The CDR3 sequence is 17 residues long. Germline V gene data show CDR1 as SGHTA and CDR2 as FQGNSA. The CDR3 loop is CASSLDLMASGSNEQFF. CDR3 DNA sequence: TGTGCCAGCAGCTTAGATTTGATGGCTAGCGGGAGCAATGAGCAGTTCTTC.

The CDR3 loop is CASTRDQETQYF. The CDR3 region has the DNA TGTGCCAGCACTCGGGACCAAGAGACCCAGTACTTC. The gene calls are TRBV7-9 and TRBJ2-5, with D unresolved. CDR3 length equals 12 residues. V was cut by 7 bases and J by 0 bases, with 6 bases left in between. The germline V gene encodes CDR1 SEHNR and CDR2 FQNEAQ (reference sequence). The full variable domain, with the rest looked up from reference TRBV7-9 and TRBJ2-5, is DTGVSQNPRHKITKRGQNVTFRCDPISEHNRLYWYRQTLGQGPEFLTYFQNEAQLEKSRLLSDRFSAERPKGSFSTLEIQRTEQGDSAMYLCASTRDQETQYFGPGTRLLVL.

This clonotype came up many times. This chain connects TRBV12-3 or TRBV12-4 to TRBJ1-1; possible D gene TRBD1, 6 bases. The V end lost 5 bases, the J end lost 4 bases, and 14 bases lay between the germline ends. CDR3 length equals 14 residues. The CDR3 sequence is CASSTTGLGTEAFF. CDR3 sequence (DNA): TGTGCCAGCAGTACGACAGGCTTGGGCACTGAAGCTTTCTTT.

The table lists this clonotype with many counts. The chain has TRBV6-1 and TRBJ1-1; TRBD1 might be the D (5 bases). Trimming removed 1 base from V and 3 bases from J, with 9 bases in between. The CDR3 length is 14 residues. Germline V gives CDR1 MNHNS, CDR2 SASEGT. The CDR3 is CASSEGQWDTEAFF. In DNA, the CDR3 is TGTGCCAGCAGTGAAGGACAGTGGGACACTGAAGCTTTCTTT.